This T cell receptor (beta chain) originates from a study of cytomegalovirus exposure and HLA in healthy donors. Study-level findings and limits: Later analysis indicated greater clonal expansion among HLA-associated TCR beta chains than among equally common other chains. In presence/absence analyses, roughly uniform sequencing depth across donors was assumed. A later analysis revealed that TCR association rates differed between HLA loci, peaking at DRB1 and bottoming out at HLA-C. A prior analysis recorded that most TCR beta V segments were productive about 87% or about 30% of the time.

A note on this clone: What it recognizes is unknown.

The PCR employed 60 Vbeta primers together with 13 Jbeta primers. The data were produced by immunoSEQ multiplex PCR, yet TCRdb's version contains in-frame clones alone and is incomplete. This repertoire includes 100,000 to 150,000 clones. Per the germline V gene, CDR1 is SGHRS and CDR2 is YFSETQ. Trimming shortened V by 0 bases and J by 2 bases, and 15 bases separated the two germline ends. The CDR3 runs to 16 residues. This chain connects TRBV5-1 to TRBJ2-7, with a weak D call TRBD2 (5 bases). Sequences were obtained from PBMCs. This clonotype was obtained from a man between 18 and 29 years old in good health and CMV-seronegative. The CDR3 coding sequence is TGCGCCAGCAGCTTGGGAAAGGGCGGGTCCCCCTACGAGCAGTACTTC. Protein sequence: CASSLGKGGSPYEQYF.